The 25 T cell receptor beta chains below all came from one sample that was sequenced in a study of T cell responses to AZD1222 COVID-19 vaccine. Some clones are missing from TCRdb's copy, which holds only in-frame ones; the method was immunoSEQ multiplex PCR. The sample shows 180,000 or so clones, about 91% of them seen only once. The sample was peripheral blood, taken 28 days after the second AZD1222 dose. All receptors derive from an adult who received the AZD1222 COVID-19 vaccine.

The chain links TRBV23-1 to TRBJ2-1, with 8 bases aligning to TRBD1. TRBV23-1 is an ORF for which the function is uncertain. Trimming removed 3 bases from V and 2 bases from J; junction bases left unmatched: 9. The CDR3 runs to 17 residues. CDR3 sequence reads: CASSHYLGTGTYNEQFF. CDR3 DNA: TGCGCCAGCAGTCACTACCTCGGGACAGGAACCTACAATGAGCAGTTCTTC.

CDR3 in amino acids: CASSLGAEHNSPLHF. The DNA of the CDR3 is TGTGCCAGCAGCTTAGGCGCTGAGCATAATTCACCCCTCCACTTT. This chain links TRBV7-9 with TRBJ1-6; D not certain. Trimming cost V 1 base and J 5 bases, with 9 bases left between them. From germline, CDR1 is SEHNR and CDR2 FQNEAQ (reference sequence). The CDR3 length is 15 residues.

For this clone: The germline gene is not matched at one end of the junction; a read error may be the cause. V usage is TRBV6-1 and J usage is TRBJ1-5; possibly TRBD1 for D (5 bases). CDR1 is MNHNS, CDR2 SASEGT, per germline. The length of the CDR3 is 16 residues. CDR3 DNA: TGTGCCAGCAATGAAGCACCGGGGACCAGCAATCAGCCCCAGCATTTT. Translation: CASNEAPGTSNQPQHF.

The genes are TRBV10-3 and TRBJ1-1, with D possibly matching TRBD1 (6 bases). The V gene lost 6 bases and the J gene lost 1 base, with 15 bases spanning the gap. The germline CDR1 and CDR2 sequences are ENHRY and SYGVKD. This CDR3 has 15 amino acids. The CDR3 loop reads CAIRGGGQSNTEAFF. The CDR3 coding sequence is TGTGCCATCAGGGGAGGGGGACAATCGAACACTGAAGCTTTCTTT.

The V call is TRBV10-1, the J call TRBJ2-7; 7 bases fit TRBD2. The CDR3 sequence is 14 residues long. Losses at the gene ends were 5 bases for V and 4 bases for J; bases not matched to a gene: 8. CDR1 WNHNN and CDR2 SYGVQD come from the germline V gene (reference sequence). Here the CDR3 DNA reads TGCGCCAGCAGTCTGCGGGGGAGAACTTACGAGCAGTACTTC. Protein sequence: CASSLRGRTYEQYF.

This chain uses TRBV10-1 with TRBJ1-5, with D possibly matching TRBD1 (5 bases). This CDR3 comprises 16 residues. Trimming removed 10 bases from V and 0 bases from J, with 19 bases in between. Per the germline V gene, CDR1 is WNHNN and CDR2 is SYGVQD (reference sequence). The CDR3 loop reads CAIPPGRGPSNQPQHF. CDR3 sequence (DNA): TGCGCCATCCCTCCGGGACGGGGTCCTAGCAATCAGCCCCAGCATTTT.

The V gene is TRBV5-1, the J gene TRBJ1-4; no definite D call. V shed 2 bases and J shed 0 bases, with 8 bases lying between them. Germline assignment: CDR1 SGHRS and CDR2 YFSETQ. There are 15 residues in the CDR3. The DNA of the CDR3 is TGCGCCAGCAGCTTTGACTCCTCAACTAATGAAAAACTGTTTTTT. Translating gives CASSFDSSTNEKLFF.

The V call is TRBV6-5, the J call TRBJ2-2, with 7 bases identical to TRBD1. CDR1 and CDR2 from the germline V gene are MNHEY and SVGAGI. The CDR3 has 15 amino acids. V lost 6 bases to trimming and J lost 5 bases; unmatched junction nucleotides: 9. The CDR3 sequence: CASRPTGTATGELFF. DNA for the CDR3: TGTGCCAGCAGGCCCACCGGGACAGCGACCGGGGAGCTGTTTTTT.

The chain links TRBV11-2 to TRBJ2-3; D ambiguous. The CDR3 spans 14 residues. CDR1 SGHAT and CDR2 FQNNGV come from the germline V gene. V lost 1 base to trimming and J lost 6 bases, with 11 bases between them. The CDR3 sequence: CASSLATPRDTQYF. The CDR3 DNA follows: TGTGCCAGCAGCTTAGCGACTCCACGGGATACGCAGTATTTT.

The chain links TRBV9 to TRBJ2-1; TRBD2 aligns across 9 bases. J gave up 0 bases and V 3 bases, and 1 base lay outside the gene matches. The CDR3 sequence is 15 residues long. Germline CDR1 is SGDLS and CDR2 is YYNGEE. The CDR3: CASSDSGSSYNEQFF. The CDR3 DNA reads as TGTGCCAGCAGCGATAGCGGGAGCTCCTACAATGAGCAGTTCTTC.

The chain links TRBV7-8 to TRBJ1-2, with a possible D match to TRBD1 (6 bases). The ends were cut back, 1 base at V and 4 bases at J, with 16 bases in the middle. Germline CDR1 and CDR2: SGHVS and FQNEAQ. This CDR3 comprises 16 residues. CDR3 in amino acids: CASSLESGAGGYGYTF. The CDR3 coding sequence is TGTGCCAGCAGCTTAGAATCGGGGGCGGGTGGCTATGGCTACACCTTC.

V and J are TRBV7-6 and TRBJ2-1; no reliable D call. Trimming took off 5 bases at V and 5 bases at J, with 7 bases between the two ends. This CDR3 has 12 amino acids. Germline V gene lookup returns CDR1 SGHVS and CDR2 FNYEAQ. The CDR3 loop is CASSEANNEQFF. CDR3 sequence (DNA): TGTGCCAGCAGCGAAGCAAACAATGAGCAGTTCTTC. The full variable domain, its missing parts supplied by reference TRBV7-6 and TRBJ2-1, is GAGVSQSPRYKVTKRGQDVALRCDPISGHVSLYWYRQALGQGPEFLTYFNYEAQQDKSGLPNDRFSAERPEGSISTLTIQRTEQRDSAMYRCASSEANNEQFFGPGTRLTVL.

This chain uses TRBV5-5 with TRBJ1-1; D is ambiguous. V lost 0 bases to trimming and J lost 3 bases, with 6 bases between them. The germline CDR1 and CDR2 sequences are SGHKS and YYEKEE (reference sequence). The CDR3 is 13 residues long. The CDR3 sequence is CASSLVGDTEAFF. The CDR3 nucleotides are TGTGCCAGCAGCTTGGTTGGGGACACTGAAGCTTTCTTT.

The chain couples TRBV5-4 to TRBJ2-5; 8 positions match TRBD2. The V and J ends lost 6 bases and 2 bases, in that order; junction bases with no gene match: 9. Germline CDR1 SGHNT, CDR2 YYREEE (reference sequence). CDR3 length equals 15 residues. The CDR3: CASIRAGGPQETQYF. The CDR3 DNA reads TGTGCCAGCATCAGGGCGGGAGGTCCGCAAGAGACCCAGTACTTC.

This chain uses TRBV3-1 (or the pseudogene TRBV3-2) with TRBJ1-2; D remains ambiguous. The germline V gene encodes CDR1 LGHDT and CDR2 YNNKEL (reference sequence). CDR3 length: 11 amino acids. V lost 0 bases and J 7 bases, leaving 3 bases between the germline ends. CDR3 sequence (DNA): TGTGCCAGCAGCCAAGATAGTGGCTACACCTTC. Translated: CASSQDSGYTF.

The chain recombines TRBV1 with TRBJ2-7; TRBD2 is the table's D call and was not checked against the DNA. TRBV1 is a documented pseudogene. The CDR3 is 18 amino acids. The CDR3 loop is CTSSQDGFPRRLAGGAYF. The DNA of the CDR3 is TGCACCAGCAGCCAAGATGGCTTCCCTAGGAGACTAGCGGGGGGTGCGTACTTC.

The chain combines TRBV6-5 with TRBJ1-6, with a weak D call TRBD1 (5 bases). Germline V gene data show CDR1 as MNHEY and CDR2 as SVGAGI. The length of the CDR3 is 15 residues. V was shortened by 6 bases and J by 13 bases, with 22 bases between the two germline ends. In DNA, the CDR3 is TGTGCCAGCAGCCTCGCCCGGGGCCACCGGTTTCCCCTCCACTTT. Protein product: CASSLARGHRFPLHF.

V is TRBV11-3 and J is TRBJ1-1; D is undetermined. Germline V lookup: CDR1 SGHNT, CDR2 YENEEA. This CDR3 is 13 amino acids long. Trimming removed 9 bases at V and 0 bases at J, with 11 bases between. The CDR3, as DNA: TGTGCCAGAAGGGATTCCATGAACACTGAAGCTTTCTTT. Residues: CARRDSMNTEAFF.

V gene TRBV3-1 (or the pseudogene TRBV3-2) combines with J gene TRBJ1-3; TRBD1 might be the D (5 bases). V lost 1 base to trimming and J lost 9 bases, with 10 bases between them. The V gene's germline CDR1 is LGHDT and CDR2 YNNKEL (reference sequence). The CDR3 consists of 13 residues. The CDR3: CASSQGDLSTIYF. CDR3 nucleotides: TGTGCCAGCAGCCAAGGGGACCTAAGCACCATATATTTT.

The rearrangement joins TRBV5-1 to TRBJ2-1; a possible D gene is TRBD1 (6 bases). V lost 3 bases, J lost 8 bases, and 15 bases lay in between. CDR1 and CDR2 from the germline V gene are SGHRS and YFSETQ. The CDR3 is 14 residues long. The CDR3 loop is CASSYRDNADEQFF. The DNA for the CDR3 is TGCGCCAGCAGCTACCGGGACAACGCCGATGAGCAGTTCTTC.

This sequence joins TRBV5-1 and TRBJ2-5; 7 nucleotides align to TRBD1. The CDR3 sequence is 14 residues long. Unmatched junction bases numbered 5, after V lost 3 bases and J lost 3 bases. Germline CDR1 reads SGHRS; CDR2 reads YFSETQ. CDR3 sequence: CASSSGQGEETQYF. DNA for the CDR3: TGCGCCAGCAGCTCGGGTCAGGGGGAAGAGACCCAGTACTTC.

The chain recombines TRBV30 with TRBJ2-3, with TRBD2 identical over 7 bases. With V trimmed by 2 bases and J by 3 bases, 8 bases remained unmatched. The CDR3 sequence is 15 residues long. CDR1 is GTSNPN, CDR2 SVGIG, per germline (reference sequence). CDR3 sequence: CAWSSAGVFTDTQYF. As DNA, the CDR3 is TGTGCCTGGAGTTCGGCGGGAGTTTTTACAGATACGCAGTATTTT.

The chain uses TRBV7-2 and TRBJ2-2; possibly TRBD2 for D (6 bases). Germline loops: CDR1 SGHTA, CDR2 FQGNSA. The length of the CDR3 is 17 residues. Trimming pared 4 bases from V and 0 bases from J, leaving 15 bases between. The CDR3 protein is CASSSVSGPSNTGELFF. The DNA of the CDR3 is TGTGCCAGCAGCTCCGTTAGCGGACCTTCGAACACCGGGGAGCTGTTTTTT.

The chain combines TRBV7-3 with TRBJ2-7; D call uncertain. The CDR3 has 13 amino acids. Germline V CDR1 and CDR2: SGHTA, FQGTGA. V lost 5 bases and J 3 bases, leaving 11 bases between the germline ends. The CDR3 protein is CASSPDGFYEQYF. The CDR3 bases are TGTGCCAGCAGCCCGGACGGGTTCTACGAGCAGTACTTC.

The rearrangement links TRBV7-2 to TRBJ2-3; 8 nucleotides line up with TRBD2. CDR1 and CDR2 (germline): SGHTA, FQGNSA. The CDR3 loop spans 14 amino acids. Trimming removed 1 base from V and 6 bases from J; junction bases left unmatched: 3. The CDR3 sequence is CASSLDGGADTQYF. The CDR3 DNA sequence: TGTGCCAGCAGCTTAGACGGGGGGGCCGATACGCAGTATTTT.